This T cell receptor (beta chain) was found in a study of beta chain features in type 1 diabetes. Overall study: On cell yields, gender and age, patients and healthy donors were similar. General study points: Within each of all four CD4+ subsets, Type 1 diabetes patients had TCRB CDR3s that were moderately but significantly shorter. Still unanswered here is whether HLA type influences TCRB rearrangement.

Heparinised blood was drawn once per donor, averaging roughly 120 mL. Sorted populations all had greater than 98% purity. Germline values: CDR1 SNHLY, CDR2 FYNNEI. CDR3 length equals 15 residues. Trimming took 3 bases from V and 3 from J; bases not matched to a gene: 2. The sample holds a few counts of this clone. What it binds is unknown. Reverse transcribing all isolated RNA meant expressed TCRB transcripts were sequenced. The repertoire was sequenced with immunoSEQ multiplex PCR; TCRdb's copy has only in-frame clones and lacks some. Of 95,000 to 110,000 clones listed, 25% to 35% are singletons. The clonotype originates from a woman aged 18-29 years with type 1 diabetes. The sequencing input was central memory CD4+ T cells from blood. The rearrangement links TRBV2 to TRBJ2-4, with 10 nucleotides matching TRBD1. The CDR3 DNA reads as TGTGCCAGCAGTGAGGGACAGGGGTACAAAAACATTCAGTACTTC. This codes for CASSEGQGYKNIQYF.